This is a list of T cell receptor beta chains from one sample in a study of response to subunit inactivated influenza vaccine. TCRdb processed the RT-PCR reads anew with MiXCR; each CDR3 protein has one entry. The sample has about half a million distinct CDR3 sequences; around 25% are singletons. The sequenced sample was CD4+ T cells sorted from PBMCs, obtained 4 to 6 days after vaccination. All receptors derive from a man aged 50-59 years who received an inactivated influenza vaccine. Each CDR3 is given with its conserved first and last residue. The D gene is left open where the match is weak. A row's size may be missing; if present it is once, few, many or a size class.

few,TRBD2,TRBV9,TRBJ2-1,18,TGTGCCAGCAGCGTTGGGACTAGCGGGAGTCGCTCCTACAATGAGCAGTTCTTC,CASSVGTSGSRSYNEQFF
few,TRBD1,TRBV11-2,TRBJ2-1,12,TGTGCCAGCAGCTCGGACAGGGGTAAGCAGTTCTTC,CASSSDRGKQFF
-,-,TRBV6-2/TRBV6-3,TRBJ1-3,13,TGTGCCAGCACCGCTACAGCTGGAAACACCATATATTTT,CASTATAGNTIYF
-,-,TRBV7-6,TRBJ1-6,14,TGTGCCAGCAGCCCGGACTCCTATAATTCACCCCTCCACTTT,CASSPDSYNSPLHF
few,TRBD2,TRBV7-2,TRBJ2-1,17,TGTGCCAGCAGCCTAAGCCTTAGCGGGAGGGCTCGAAATGAGCAGTTCTTC,CASSLSLSGRARNEQFF
few,TRBD1,TRBV29-1,TRBJ2-2,15,TGCAGCGCCGGACAGGGGGCGCGGAACACCGGGGAGCTGTTTTTT,CSAGQGARNTGELFF
-,TRBD1,TRBV7-2,TRBJ1-2,16,TGTGCCAGCAGCAAAAAGACAGGGCTTGTTGACTATGGCTACACCTTC,CASSKKTGLVDYGYTF
-,-,TRBV12-3/TRBV12-4,TRBJ2-7,14,TGTGCCGGGGAGCGGGTTTTACTCTCCTACGAGCAGTACTTC,CAGERVLLSYEQYF
many,-,TRBV5-1,TRBJ1-1,14,TGCGCCAGCAGCCGGGACGGCTTGAACACTGAAGCTTTCTTT,CASSRDGLNTEAFF
-,TRBD1,TRBV7-3,TRBJ2-6,16,TGTGCCAGCAGTTTACCGACAGGGTCTGGGGCCAACGTCCTGACTTTC,CASSLPTGSGANVLTF